This T cell receptor beta chain was obtained from a study of cytomegalovirus exposure and HLA in healthy donors. The trim removed 3 bases at V and 5 bases at J, leaving 3 bases unmatched. Germline assignment: CDR1 MNHNS and CDR2 SASEGT. The CDR3 loop spans 15 amino acids. Findings of the study overall: The authors later found TCR association rates varying by HLA locus, with DRB1 most and HLA-C fewest. An analysis was carried out later, and it reportedly showed fewer N-insertions in an Asian-associated ancestry cluster than the approximately 700-donor mean. Productive status was seen about 87% or about 30% of the time for most TCR beta V segments in an earlier analysis. In a later analysis, TCR beta V- and J-gene trimming was associated with a missense DCLRE1C variant.

The PCR employed 60 Vbeta primers together with 13 Jbeta primers. The assay was immunoSEQ multiplex PCR, and TCRdb's table has in-frame clones only and misses some. The repertoire includes about 300,000 clones, approximately 90% of them detected once, and almost 4% sits in the top ten. The sample holds one count of this clone. The antigen is undetermined. The sequencing sample was made of PBMCs. The receptor was isolated from a man aged 35 to 55 in good health and CMV-seropositive. This chain links TRBV6-1 with TRBJ2-1, with 11 nucleotides matching TRBD2. CDR3 DNA: TGTGCCAGCAGTGATCTAGCGGGAGGAAACAATGAGCAGTTCTTC. Translation gives CASSDLAGGNNEQFF.